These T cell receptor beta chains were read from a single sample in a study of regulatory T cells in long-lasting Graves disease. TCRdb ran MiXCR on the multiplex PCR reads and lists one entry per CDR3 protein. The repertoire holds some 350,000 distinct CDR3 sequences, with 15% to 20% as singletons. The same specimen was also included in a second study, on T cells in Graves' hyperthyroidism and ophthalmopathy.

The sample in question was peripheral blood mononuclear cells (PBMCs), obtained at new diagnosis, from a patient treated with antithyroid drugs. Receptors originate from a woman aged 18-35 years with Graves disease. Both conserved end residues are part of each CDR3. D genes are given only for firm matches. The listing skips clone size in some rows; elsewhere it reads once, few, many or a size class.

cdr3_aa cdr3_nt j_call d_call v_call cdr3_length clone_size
CASSFGSQSYNEQFF TGTGCCAGCAGTTTCGGGAGCCAATCCTACAATGAGCAGTTCTTC TRBJ2-1 - TRBV6-9 15 few
CSVEEPRGGAPGELFF TGCAGCGTTGAGGAACCTCGGGGCGGAGCCCCCGGGGAGCTGTTTTTT TRBJ2-2 - TRBV29-1 16 few
CASREDSDGYTF TGTGCCAGCAGGGAGGACAGTGACGGCTACACCTTC TRBJ1-2 - TRBV12-3/TRBV12-4 12 many
CASRTGFDTEAFF TGTGCCAGCAGGACAGGGTTCGACACTGAAGCTTTCTTT TRBJ1-1 TRBD1 TRBV6-1 13 -
CSAPRDSGGYTF TGCAGTGCTCCCCGGGACAGTGGGGGCTACACCTTC TRBJ1-2 TRBD1 TRBV20-1 12 many
CASSPGRGPSYEQYF TGTGCCAGCAGCCCCGGGCGGGGACCCTCCTACGAGCAGTACTTC TRBJ2-7 - TRBV7-9 15 -
CASSLGYNEQFF TGCGCCAGCAGCTTGGGTTACAATGAGCAGTTCTTC TRBJ2-1 - TRBV7-9 12 many
CASSLAWLYEQYF TGTGCCAGCAGTTTAGCGTGGCTTTACGAGCAGTACTTC TRBJ2-7 - TRBV27 13 few
CASRDRDYWVRGYEQYF TGTGCCAGCAGGGATAGGGACTACTGGGTGAGGGGCTACGAGCAGTACTTC TRBJ2-7 TRBD2 TRBV2 17 -
CSARRAFELFF TGCAGTGCTCGCCGGGCCTTCGAGCTGTTTTTT TRBJ2-2 - TRBV20-1 11 -
CAISGGLAGDSSYEQYF TGTGCCATCAGTGGAGGACTAGCGGGGGACTCCTCCTACGAGCAGTACTTC TRBJ2-7 TRBD2 TRBV10-3 17 many
CASSRYGRASSYEQYF TGTGCCAGCAGCCGATACGGGCGGGCAAGCTCCTACGAGCAGTACTTC TRBJ2-7 - TRBV3-1 16 many
CASSLRGGSNQPQHF TGTGCCAGCAGCCTTCGGGGGGGTAGCAATCAGCCCCAGCATTTT TRBJ1-5 - TRBV7-2 15 few
CASSLEGSPLHF TGTGCCAGCAGCCTCGAAGGATCACCCCTCCACTTT TRBJ1-6 - TRBV7-2 12 many
CASSEVRGGTGELFF TGTGCCAGCAGTGAAGTAAGGGGGGGGACCGGGGAGCTGTTTTTT TRBJ2-2 - TRBV2 15 many
CSVEEGLASYEQYF TGCAGCGTTGAAGAGGGGCTGGCCTCCTACGAGCAGTACTTC TRBJ2-7 - TRBV29-1 14 few
CASSNWDEQFF TGTGCCAGCAGCAATTGGGATGAGCAGTTCTTC TRBJ2-1 - TRBV12-3/TRBV12-4 11 -
CASSVRAGTGGPYNEQFF TGTGCCAGCAGCGTGAGAGCTGGAACGGGAGGACCCTACAATGAGCAGTTCTTC TRBJ2-1 TRBD2 TRBV9 18 -
CASSYLAQSSTDTQYF TGTGCCAGCAGCTACCTAGCGCAAAGTAGCACAGATACGCAGTATTTT TRBJ2-3 - TRBV7-9 16 -
CASSSSGTGSFDEQYF TGTGCCAGCAGTTCGTCCGGGACAGGGAGCTTCGACGAGCAGTACTTC TRBJ2-7 TRBD1 TRBV2 16 once
CATLLDGDNQPQHF TGTGCCACTCTTCTGGACGGAGACAATCAGCCCCAGCATTTT TRBJ1-5 - TRBV2 14 many
CASSEANMDSGYTF TGTGCCAGCAGTGAAGCGAACATGGACTCAGGCTACACCTTC TRBJ1-2 - TRBV6-1 14 few
CASSLRSETQYF TGTGCCAGCAGCTTGCGGAGTGAGACCCAGTACTTC TRBJ2-5 - TRBV13 12 many
CASSLAQGYYNEQFF TGTGCCAGCAGCTTAGCCCAGGGATACTACAATGAGCAGTTCTTC TRBJ2-1 - TRBV7-2 15 many
CASSITPAGGTDTQYF TGTGCCAGTAGTATCACGCCAGCGGGAGGCACAGATACGCAGTATTTT TRBJ2-3 TRBD2 TRBV19 16 few
CASTRTGGYEQYF TGCGCCAGCACTAGGACAGGTGGCTACGAGCAGTACTTC TRBJ2-7 TRBD1 TRBV5-1 13 many
CSAPLGSGRNTGELFF TGCAGTGCTCCCCTAGGTAGCGGGAGGAACACCGGGGAGCTGTTTTTT TRBJ2-2 TRBD2 TRBV20-1 16 few
CASSLGPSQPQHF TGTGCCAGCAGCTTAGGCCCGAGTCAGCCCCAGCATTTT TRBJ1-5 - TRBV13 13 -
CSARRTEAFF TGCAGTGCTAGGAGAACTGAAGCTTTCTTT TRBJ1-1 - TRBV20-1 10 many
CASSVYETDTQYF TGTGCCTCCTCTGTCTACGAGACAGATACGCAGTATTTT TRBJ2-3 - TRBV10-3 13 many
CASSPGWGQGSYEQYF TGTGCCAGCAGCCCAGGGTGGGGACAGGGGTCCTACGAGCAGTACTTC TRBJ2-7 TRBD1 TRBV27 16 many
CASHPEAGLFYEQYF TGTGCCAGCCACCCGGAGGCGGGACTCTTCTACGAGCAGTACTTC TRBJ2-7 - TRBV28 15 -
CSVGEAGENEQYF TGCAGCGTTGGGGAAGCAGGGGAGAACGAGCAGTACTTC TRBJ2-7 - TRBV29-1 13 many
CSARPNGANQPQHF TGCAGTGCTAGACCGAACGGTGCCAATCAGCCCCAGCATTTT TRBJ1-5 - TRBV20-1 14 many
CANSGGQADSGNTIYF TGCGCCAACAGCGGAGGACAGGCCGACTCTGGAAACACCATATATTTT TRBJ1-3 TRBD1 TRBV5-1 16 few
CASSKTGTSGAGEQFF TGTGCCAGCAGTAAGACCGGGACTAGCGGGGCTGGGGAGCAGTTCTTC TRBJ2-1 TRBD2 TRBV7-9 16 many
CATSDPRTGFTDTQYF TGTGCCACCAGTGATCCCCGGACAGGGTTCACAGATACGCAGTATTTT TRBJ2-3 TRBD1 TRBV24-1 16 many
CASTKSSNSPLHF TGTGCCAGCACCAAGAGCAGTAATTCACCCCTCCACTTT TRBJ1-6 - TRBV2 13 -
CASSPLGGGPSYNEQFF TGTGCCAGCAGCCCCCTTGGCGGGGGCCCCTCCTACAATGAGCAGTTCTTC TRBJ2-1 - TRBV7-3 17 many
CASSVGGPLSGANVLTF TGTGCCAGCAGCGTAGGGGGACCCCTCTCTGGGGCCAACGTCCTGACTTTC TRBJ2-6 - TRBV9 17 -
CSASPPLGWENTEAFF TGCAGTGCTAGTCCTCCTCTCGGGTGGGAGAACACTGAAGCTTTCTTT TRBJ1-1 - TRBV20-1 16 many
CGGTRGGRGNEQFF TGCGGGGGGACTAGGGGCGGGAGGGGAAATGAGCAGTTCTTC TRBJ2-1 TRBD2 TRBV20-1 14 many
CASSYSIRGDTEAFF TGTGCCAGCAGTTACTCGATTAGGGGGGACACTGAAGCTTTCTTT TRBJ1-1 - TRBV6-5 15 many
CASSTRGGANTGELFF TGTGCCAGCAGTACTCGAGGGGGGGCAAACACCGGGGAGCTGTTTTTT TRBJ2-2 - TRBV6-5 16 many
CASSLGPDNPYGYTF TGTGCCAGCAGCTTAGGTCCGGACAACCCCTATGGCTACACCTTC TRBJ1-2 - TRBV7-9 15 many
CASSLIETQYF TGTGCCAGCAGCTTGATAGAGACCCAGTACTTC TRBJ2-5 - TRBV7-9 11 -
CASSPGATNYGYTF TGTGCCAGCAGCCCCGGGGCGACTAACTATGGCTACACCTTC TRBJ1-2 - TRBV3-1 14 many
CASSEPGGNYGYTF TGTGCCAGCAGTGAGCCAGGGGGTAACTATGGCTACACCTTC TRBJ1-2 TRBD1 TRBV2 14 many
CASTYSSRVVYNEQFF TGTGCCAGCACCTACTCCTCCAGGGTGGTCTACAATGAGCAGTTCTTC TRBJ2-1 - TRBV7-8 16 many
CASSPPSRPRQYF TGTGCCAGCAGCCCGCCGAGTAGGCCCCGGCAGTATTTT TRBJ2-3 - TRBV11-2 13 few
CASSDSTEAFF TGTGCCAGCAGTGACTCAACTGAAGCTTTCTTT TRBJ1-1 - TRBV2 11 many
CASRGLAGVGEQFF TGTGCCAGCAGGGGACTAGCGGGAGTAGGGGAGCAGTTCTTC TRBJ2-1 TRBD2 TRBV7-9 14 many
CSARPPGVEKLFF TGCAGTGCTAGACCGCCAGGGGTTGAAAAACTGTTTTTT TRBJ1-4 - TRBV20-1 13 few